This T cell receptor beta chain was sequenced in a study of cytomegalovirus exposure and HLA in healthy donors. Overall study findings and caveats: HLA alleles showed associations with 15,000 to 20,000 TCR beta sequences in a later analysis, at a 0.05 false discovery rate. For cytomegalovirus status, the classifier reportedly gave diagnoses with high specificity and sensitivity.

The PCR had 60 Vbeta and 13 Jbeta primers. Data came from immunoSEQ multiplex PCR; TCRdb stores just in-frame clones and leaves some out. The data hold approximately 140,000 clones, with around 83% observed a single time. Germline values: CDR1 SQVTM, CDR2 ANQGSEA. The CDR3 spans 13 residues. The V segment lost 7 bases and the J segment 0 bases; nucleotides outside the gene matches: 4. Turning to this clone: What it recognizes is unknown.

The gene calls are TRBV29-1 and TRBJ2-3, with 7 bases that match TRBD2. The TCR was taken from a girl under 10 years old in good health and CMV-seronegative. The sample consisted of PBMCs. The CDR3 region is CSATSESTDTQYF. Written as DNA, the CDR3 is TGCAGCGCCACTAGCGAAAGCACAGATACGCAGTATTTT.